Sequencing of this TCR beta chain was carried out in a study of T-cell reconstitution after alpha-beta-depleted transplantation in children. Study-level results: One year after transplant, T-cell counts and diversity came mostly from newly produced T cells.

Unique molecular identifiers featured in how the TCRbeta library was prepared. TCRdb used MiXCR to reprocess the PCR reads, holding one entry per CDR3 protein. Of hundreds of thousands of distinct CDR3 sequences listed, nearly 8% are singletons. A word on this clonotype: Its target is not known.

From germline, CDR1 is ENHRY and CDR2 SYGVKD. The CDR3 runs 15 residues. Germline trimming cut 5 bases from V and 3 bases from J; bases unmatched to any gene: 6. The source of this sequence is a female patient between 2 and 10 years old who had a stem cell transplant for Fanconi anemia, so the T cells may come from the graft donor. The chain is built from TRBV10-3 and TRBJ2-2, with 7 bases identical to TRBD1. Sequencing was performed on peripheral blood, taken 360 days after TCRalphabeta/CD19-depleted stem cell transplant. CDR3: CAISTGQDHTGELFF. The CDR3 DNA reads TGTGCCATCAGTACCGGACAGGACCACACCGGGGAGCTGTTTTTT.